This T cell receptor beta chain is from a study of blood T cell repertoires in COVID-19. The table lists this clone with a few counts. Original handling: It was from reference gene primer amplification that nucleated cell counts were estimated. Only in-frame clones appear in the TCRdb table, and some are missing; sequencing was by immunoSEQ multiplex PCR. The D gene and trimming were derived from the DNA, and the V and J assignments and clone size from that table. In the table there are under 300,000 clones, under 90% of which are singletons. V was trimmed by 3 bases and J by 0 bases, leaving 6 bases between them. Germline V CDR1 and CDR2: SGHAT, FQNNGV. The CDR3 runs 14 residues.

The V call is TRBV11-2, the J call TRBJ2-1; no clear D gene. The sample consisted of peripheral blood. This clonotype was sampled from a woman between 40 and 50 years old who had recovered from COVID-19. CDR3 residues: CASSFINSYNEQFF. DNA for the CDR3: TGTGCCAGCAGCTTTATTAACTCCTACAATGAGCAGTTCTTC.